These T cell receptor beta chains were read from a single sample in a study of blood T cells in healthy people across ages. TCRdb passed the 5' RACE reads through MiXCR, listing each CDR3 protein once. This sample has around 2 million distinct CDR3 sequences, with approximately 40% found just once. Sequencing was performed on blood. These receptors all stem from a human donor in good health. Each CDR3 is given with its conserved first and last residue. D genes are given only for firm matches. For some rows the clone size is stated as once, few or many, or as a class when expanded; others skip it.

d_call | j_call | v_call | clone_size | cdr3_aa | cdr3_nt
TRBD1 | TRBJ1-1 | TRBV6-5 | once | CASSYFGTGGSMNTEAFF | TGTGCCAGCAGTTACTTCGGGACAGGGGGCTCCATGAACACTGAAGCTTTCTTT
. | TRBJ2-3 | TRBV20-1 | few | CSAWLSDRAQYF | TGCAGTGCTTGGCTTTCGGATCGGGCGCAGTATTTT
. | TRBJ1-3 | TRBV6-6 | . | CASSYGEAGNTIYF | TGTGCCAGCAGTTACGGGGAGGCTGGAAACACCATATATTTT
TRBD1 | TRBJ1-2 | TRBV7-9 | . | CASSSGQDNGYTF | TGTGCCAGCAGCTCAGGACAGGATAATGGCTACACCTTC
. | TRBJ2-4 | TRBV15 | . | CATSPFGGGSFEQYF | .
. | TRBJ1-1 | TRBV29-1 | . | CSVDLSGRMLTEAFF | TGCAGCGTTGATCTCTCGGGCAGAATGTTGACTGAAGCTTTCTTT
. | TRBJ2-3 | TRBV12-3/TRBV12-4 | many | CASSLSGGVDTQYF | TGTGCCAGCAGCTTAAGTGGTGGGGTGGATACGCAGTATTTT
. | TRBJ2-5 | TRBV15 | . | CATSRGIRETQYF | TGTGCCACCAGCCGGGGAATTCGAGAGACCCAGTACTTC
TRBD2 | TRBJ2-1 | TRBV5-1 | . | CASSLGTSGPSNEQFF | TGCGCCAGCAGCTTGGGGACTAGCGGTCCTAGCAATGAGCAGTTCTTC
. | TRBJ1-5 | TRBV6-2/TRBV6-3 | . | CASSYGRNNQPQHF | TGTGCCAGCAGTTACGGACGGAATAATCAGCCCCAGCATTTT
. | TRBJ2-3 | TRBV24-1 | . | CATAEEGTDTQYF | TGTGCCACCGCGGAGGAGGGCACAGATACGCAGTATTTT
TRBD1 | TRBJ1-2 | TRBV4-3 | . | CASSPNPGTVYGYTF | TGCGCCAGCAGCCCCAACCCCGGGACAGTTTATGGCTACACCTTC
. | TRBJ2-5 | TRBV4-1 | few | CASSQDFAGWETQYF | TGCGCCAGCAGCCAAGATTTCGCGGGGTGGGAGACCCAGTACTTC
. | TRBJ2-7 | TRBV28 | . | CASSLTGPNSYEQYF | TGTGCCAGCAGTTTAACGGGACCGAACTCCTACGAGCAGTACTTC
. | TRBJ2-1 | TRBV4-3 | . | CASSQDVGTNNEQFF | TGCGCCAGCAGCCAAGATGTGGGGACGAACAATGAGCAGTTCTTC
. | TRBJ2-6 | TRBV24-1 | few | CATSDLYPTDSGANVLTF | TGTGCCACCAGTGATTTGTATCCGACAGACTCTGGGGCCAACGTCCTGACTTTC
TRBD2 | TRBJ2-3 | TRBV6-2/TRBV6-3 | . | CASSLAGLLDTQYF | TGTGCCAGCAGTCTAGCGGGGCTGTTAGATACGCAGTATTTT
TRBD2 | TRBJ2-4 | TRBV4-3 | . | CASSQEGLAWGEQYF | TGCGCCAGCAGCCAAGAGGGACTAGCCTGGGGTGAGCAGTACTTC
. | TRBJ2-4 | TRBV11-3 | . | CASRKGPKNIQYF | TGTGCCAGCAGAAAGGGGCCTAAAAACATTCAGTACTTC
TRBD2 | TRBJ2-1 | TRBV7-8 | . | CASSFGLAGGPSYNEQFF | TGTGCCAGCAGCTTCGGACTAGCGGGGGGGCCCTCCTACAATGAGCAGTTCTTC
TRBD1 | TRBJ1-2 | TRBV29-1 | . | CSVEAPPELTGVHGYTF | TGCAGCGTTGAAGCCCCACCCGAGTTGACAGGGGTGCATGGCTACACCTTC
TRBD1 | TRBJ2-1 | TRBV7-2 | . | CASSRTGWGLNEQFF | TGTGCCAGTAGCCGGACAGGGTGGGGGTTGAATGAGCAGTTCTTC
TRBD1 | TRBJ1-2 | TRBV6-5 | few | CASSPGTGGLVYGYTF | TGTGCCAGCAGTCCCGGGACAGGGGGCTTGGTCTATGGCTACACCTTC
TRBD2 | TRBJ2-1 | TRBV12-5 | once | CASGLVLASGGVGNEQFF | TGTGCTAGTGGTTTGGTACTGGCTAGCGGGGGTGTAGGTAATGAGCAGTTCTTC
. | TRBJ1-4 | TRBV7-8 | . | CASSLDSGVWEKLFF | TGTGCCAGCAGCTTAGATTCGGGGGTATGGGAAAAACTGTTTTTT
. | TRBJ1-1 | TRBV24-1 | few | CATSGPRNTEAFF | TGTGCCACCAGTGGGCCGAGAAACACTGAAGCTTTCTTT
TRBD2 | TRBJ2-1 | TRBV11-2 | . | CASAYTSGGANEQFF | TGTGCCAGCGCCTACACTAGCGGGGGGGCCAATGAGCAGTTCTTC
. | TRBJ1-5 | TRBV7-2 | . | CASSLAWAPENQRHF | TGTGCCAGCAGCTTAGCGTGGGCCCCGGAGAATCAACGGCATTTT
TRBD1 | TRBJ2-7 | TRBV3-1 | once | CASSGGQDSTYEQYF | TGTGCCAGTAGTGGTGGACAGGACTCGACCTACGAGCAGTACTTC
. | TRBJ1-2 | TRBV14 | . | CASSPLGGPNYGYTF | TGTGCCAGCAGCCCTCTCGGGGGCCCTAACTATGGCTACACCTTC
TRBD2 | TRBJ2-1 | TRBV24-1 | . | CATRDSGDHYNEQFF | TGTGCCACCAGGGATAGCGGGGACCACTACAATGAGCAGTTCTTC
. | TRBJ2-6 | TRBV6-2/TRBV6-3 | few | CASSYSWGAGANVLTF | TGTGCCAGCAGTTACTCGTGGGGGGCTGGGGCCAACGTCCTGACTTTC
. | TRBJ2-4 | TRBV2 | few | CASSEGGRAKNIQYF | TGTGCCAGCAGTGAAGGGGGGAGGGCCAAAAACATTCAGTACTTC
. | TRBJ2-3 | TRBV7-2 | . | CASSLGFVTDTQYF | TGTGCCAGCAGCTTAGGGTTTGTCACAGATACGCAGTATTTT
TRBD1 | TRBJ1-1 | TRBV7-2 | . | CASSPGGQYLRAFF | TGTGCCAGCAGCCCAGGGGGGCAGTACCTAAGGGCTTTCTTT
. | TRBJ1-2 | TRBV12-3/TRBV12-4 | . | CASSSDRFANYGYTF | TGTGCCAGCAGTTCCGACAGATTTGCTAACTATGGCTACACCTTC
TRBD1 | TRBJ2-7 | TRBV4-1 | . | CASSLPGQGAKYEQYF | TGCGCCAGCAGCCTGCCGGGACAGGGGGCCAAATACGAGCAGTACTTC
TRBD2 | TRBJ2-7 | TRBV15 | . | CATRPGGGAVQYF | TGTGCCACCAGACCTGGCGGGGGGGCAGTCCAGTACTTC
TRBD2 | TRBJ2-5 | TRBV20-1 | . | CSAPRLAKETQYF | TGCAGTGCCCCTCGACTAGCGAAAGAGACCCAGTACTTC
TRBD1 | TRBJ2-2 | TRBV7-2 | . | CASSSQGAIGELFF | TGTGCCAGCAGCTCCCAGGGGGCAATCGGGGAGCTGTTTTTT
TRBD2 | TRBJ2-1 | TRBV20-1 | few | CSARHSSGGAGNEQFF | TGCAGTGCTCGGCACTCTAGCGGGGGGGCCGGAAATGAGCAGTTCTTC
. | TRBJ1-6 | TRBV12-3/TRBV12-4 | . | CASSLGVSNPPLHF | TGTGCCAGCAGTTTAGGGGTGTCGAATCCACCCCTCCACTTT
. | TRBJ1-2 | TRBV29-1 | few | CSASTGHGYTF | TGCAGCGCCTCGACAGGCCATGGCTACACCTTC
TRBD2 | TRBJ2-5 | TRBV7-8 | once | CASSYTLPGGETQYF | TGTGCCAGCAGCTATACATTACCGGGGGGAGAGACCCAGTACTTC
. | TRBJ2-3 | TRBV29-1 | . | CSVVGVGDTQYF | TGCAGCGTTGTTGGGGTGGGAGATACGCAGTATTTT
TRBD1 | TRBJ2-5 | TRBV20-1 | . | CSARDREEGQETQYF | TGCAGTGCTAGGGACAGGGAAGAGGGTCAAGAGACCCAGTACTTC
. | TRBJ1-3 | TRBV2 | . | CASSATREAGNTIYF | TGTGCCAGCAGTGCAACCAGGGAGGCTGGAAACACCATATATTTT
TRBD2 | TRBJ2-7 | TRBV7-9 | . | CASSLLTSGQYEQYF | TGTGCCAGCAGCCTACTTACTAGCGGACAATACGAGCAGTACTTC
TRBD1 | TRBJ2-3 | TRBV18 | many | CASSPTGTGKPSTDTQYF | TGTGCCAGCTCACCCACCGGGACAGGCAAACCTAGCACAGATACGCAGTATTTT
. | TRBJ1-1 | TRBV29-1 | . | CSVLWEATEAFF | TGCAGCGTTTTATGGGAAGCGACTGAAGCTTTCTTT
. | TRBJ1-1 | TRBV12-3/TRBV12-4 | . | CASSLRDGVGEAFF | TGTGCCAGCAGTCTAAGGGACGGGGTTGGTGAAGCTTTCTTT
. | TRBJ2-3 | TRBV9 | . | CASRRGGATDTQYF | TGTGCCAGCAGAAGGGGGGGGGCCACAGATACGCAGTATTTT
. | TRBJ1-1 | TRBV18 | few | CASSPGGGDTEAFF | TGTGCCAGCTCACCAGGTGGGGGTGACACTGAAGCTTTCTTT
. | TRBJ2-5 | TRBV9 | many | CASSVGSLYQETQYF | TGTGCCAGCAGCGTAGGGTCTTTGTACCAAGAGACCCAGTACTTC
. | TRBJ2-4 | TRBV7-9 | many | CASSPRVIVKNIQYF | TGTGCCAGCAGCCCTCGGGTTATTGTCAAAAACATTCAGTACTTC
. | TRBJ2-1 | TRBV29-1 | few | CSAGITSYNEQFF | TGCAGTGCAGGGATCACATCCTACAATGAGCAGTTCTTC
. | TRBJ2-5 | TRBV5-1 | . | CASSALAEETQYF | TGCGCCAGCAGCGCACTAGCAGAAGAGACCCAGTACTTC